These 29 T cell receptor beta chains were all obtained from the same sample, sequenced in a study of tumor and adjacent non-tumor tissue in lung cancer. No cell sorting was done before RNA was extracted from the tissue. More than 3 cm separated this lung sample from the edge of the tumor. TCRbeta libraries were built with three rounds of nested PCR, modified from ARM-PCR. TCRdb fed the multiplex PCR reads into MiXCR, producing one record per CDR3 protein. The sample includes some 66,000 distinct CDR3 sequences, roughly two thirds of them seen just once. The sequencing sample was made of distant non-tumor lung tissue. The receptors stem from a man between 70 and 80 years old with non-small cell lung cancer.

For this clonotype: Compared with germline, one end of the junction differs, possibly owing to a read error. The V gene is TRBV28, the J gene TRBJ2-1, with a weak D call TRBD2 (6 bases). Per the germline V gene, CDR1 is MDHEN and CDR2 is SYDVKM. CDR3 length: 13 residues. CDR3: CASSWREINEQFF. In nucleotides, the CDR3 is TGTGCCAGTAGTTGGAGGGAGATCAATGAGCAGTTCTTC.

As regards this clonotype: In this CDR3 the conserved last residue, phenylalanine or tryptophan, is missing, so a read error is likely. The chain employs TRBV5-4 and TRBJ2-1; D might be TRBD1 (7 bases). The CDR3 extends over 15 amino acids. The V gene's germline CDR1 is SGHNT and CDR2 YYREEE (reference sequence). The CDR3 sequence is CASSARGYMGQQQFI. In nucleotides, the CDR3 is TGCGCCAGCAGCGCACGGGGGTATATGGGACAGCAACAGTTCATC.

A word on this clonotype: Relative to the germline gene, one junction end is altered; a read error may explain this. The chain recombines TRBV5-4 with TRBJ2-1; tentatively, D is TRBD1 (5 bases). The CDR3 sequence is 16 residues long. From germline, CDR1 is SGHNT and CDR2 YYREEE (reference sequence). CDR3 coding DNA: TGTTCCAGCAGCAGGGCGAGTGGGGTGGAGTACAATGAGCAGTTCTTC. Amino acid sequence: CSSSRASGVEYNEQFF.

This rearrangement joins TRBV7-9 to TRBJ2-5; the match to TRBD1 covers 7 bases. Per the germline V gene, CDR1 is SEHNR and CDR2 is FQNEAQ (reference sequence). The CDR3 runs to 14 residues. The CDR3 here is CLSSSAQGEETQYF. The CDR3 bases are TGTCTCAGCAGCTCCGCCCAGGGGGAAGAGACCCAGTACTTC.

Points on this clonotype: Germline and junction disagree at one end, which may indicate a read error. The CDR3 nucleotides read TGCAGTGCCCCGAGAGTTGACAGATACTACGAGCAATACTTC. Its translation: CSAPRVDRYYEQYF. J is TRBJ2-7 and V is TRBV20-1, with D tentatively TRBD1 (5 bases). The CDR3 is made up of 14 amino acids. The germline V gene encodes CDR1 DFQATT and CDR2 SNEGSKA (reference sequence).

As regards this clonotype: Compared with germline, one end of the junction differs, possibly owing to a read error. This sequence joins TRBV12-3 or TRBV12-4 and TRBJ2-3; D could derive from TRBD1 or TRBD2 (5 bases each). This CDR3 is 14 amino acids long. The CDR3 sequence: CVSSLGPNIDTQYF. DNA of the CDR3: TGTGTCAGCAGCTTGGGACCGAACATAGATACGCAGTATTTT.

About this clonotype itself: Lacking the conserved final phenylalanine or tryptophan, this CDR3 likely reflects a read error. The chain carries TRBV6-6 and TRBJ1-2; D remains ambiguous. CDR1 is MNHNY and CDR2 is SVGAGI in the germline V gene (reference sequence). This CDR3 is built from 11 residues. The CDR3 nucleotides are TGTGGCAGCACCCGCGGGGAGGGCTACACCCTC. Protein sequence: CGSTRGEGYTL.

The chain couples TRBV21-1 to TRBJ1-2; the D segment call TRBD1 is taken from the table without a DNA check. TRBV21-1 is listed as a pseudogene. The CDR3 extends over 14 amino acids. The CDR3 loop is CASSPWDKSYGYTF. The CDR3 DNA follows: TGTGCCAGCAGCCCTTGGGACAAAAGTTATGGCTACACCTTC.

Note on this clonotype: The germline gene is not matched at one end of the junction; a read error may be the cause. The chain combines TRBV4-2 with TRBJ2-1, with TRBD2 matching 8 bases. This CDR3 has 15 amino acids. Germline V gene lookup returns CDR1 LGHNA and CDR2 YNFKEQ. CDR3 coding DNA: TGTGCCATCATCCAAGATCAGGGACTAGGCGGTGAGCAGCTCTTC. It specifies CAIIQDQGLGGEQLF.

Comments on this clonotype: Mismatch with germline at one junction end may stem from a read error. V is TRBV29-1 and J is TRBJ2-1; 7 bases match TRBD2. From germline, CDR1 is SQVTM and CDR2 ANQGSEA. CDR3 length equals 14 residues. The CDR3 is CSVRPPGLYNEHFF. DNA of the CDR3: TGCAGCGTCCGCCCCCCGGGACTATACAATGAGCATTTCTTC.

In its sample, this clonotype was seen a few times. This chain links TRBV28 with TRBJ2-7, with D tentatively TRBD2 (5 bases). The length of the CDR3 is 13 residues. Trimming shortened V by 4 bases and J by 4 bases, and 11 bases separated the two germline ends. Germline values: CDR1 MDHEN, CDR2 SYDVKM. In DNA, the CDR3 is TGTGCCAGCAGTTCCCCTAGCCCATACGAGCAGTACTTC. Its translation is CASSSPSPYEQYF.

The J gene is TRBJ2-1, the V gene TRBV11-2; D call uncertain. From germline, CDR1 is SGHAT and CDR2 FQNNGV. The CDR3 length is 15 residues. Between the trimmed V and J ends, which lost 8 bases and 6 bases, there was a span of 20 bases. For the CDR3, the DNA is TGTGCCAGCTCCGATCTGGGGATAGGTGGCAATGAGCAGTTCTTC. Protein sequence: CASSDLGIGGNEQFF.

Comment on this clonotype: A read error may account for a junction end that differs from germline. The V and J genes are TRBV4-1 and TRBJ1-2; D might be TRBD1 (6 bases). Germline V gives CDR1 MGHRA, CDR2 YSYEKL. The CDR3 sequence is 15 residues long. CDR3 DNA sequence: TGCGCCAGCAGCCAAAATCAGACAGGCGACTATGGCTACACATTC. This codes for CASSQNQTGDYGYTF.

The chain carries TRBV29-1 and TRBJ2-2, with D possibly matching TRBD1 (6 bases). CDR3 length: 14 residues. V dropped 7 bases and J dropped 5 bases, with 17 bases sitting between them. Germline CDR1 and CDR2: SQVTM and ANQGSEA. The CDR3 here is CSGQAQGLTGELFF. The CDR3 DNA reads TGCAGCGGACAGGCACAGGGTTTAACCGGGGAGCTGTTTTTT.

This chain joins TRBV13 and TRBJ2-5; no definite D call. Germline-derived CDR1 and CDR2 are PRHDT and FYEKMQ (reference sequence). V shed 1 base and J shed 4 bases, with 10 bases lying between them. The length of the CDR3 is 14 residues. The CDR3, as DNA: TGTGCCAGCAGCTTAGTGGGATTGGGAGAGACCCAGTACTTC. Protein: CASSLVGLGETQYF.

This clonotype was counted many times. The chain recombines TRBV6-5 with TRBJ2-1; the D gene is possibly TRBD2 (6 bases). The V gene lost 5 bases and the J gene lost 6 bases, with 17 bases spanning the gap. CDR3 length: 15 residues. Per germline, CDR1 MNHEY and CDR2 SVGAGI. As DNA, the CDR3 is TGTGCCAGCAGTGGCCTCCGGGGGACTTCCAATGAGCAGTTCTTC. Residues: CASSGLRGTSNEQFF.

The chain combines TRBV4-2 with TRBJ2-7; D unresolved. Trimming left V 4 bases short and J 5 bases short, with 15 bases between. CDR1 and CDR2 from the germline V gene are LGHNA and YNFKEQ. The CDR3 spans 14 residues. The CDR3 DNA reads TGTGCCAGCAGCCGCACGACAAGTGGAAACGAGCAGTACTTC. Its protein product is CASSRTTSGNEQYF.

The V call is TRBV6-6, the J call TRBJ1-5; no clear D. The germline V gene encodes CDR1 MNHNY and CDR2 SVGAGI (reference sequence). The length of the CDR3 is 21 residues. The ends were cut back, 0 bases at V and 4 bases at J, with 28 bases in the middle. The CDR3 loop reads CASSYSRWDGPDGLENQPQHF. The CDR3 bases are TGTGCCAGCAGTTACTCGAGGTGGGATGGGCCAGATGGATTGGAGAATCAGCCCCAGCATTTT.

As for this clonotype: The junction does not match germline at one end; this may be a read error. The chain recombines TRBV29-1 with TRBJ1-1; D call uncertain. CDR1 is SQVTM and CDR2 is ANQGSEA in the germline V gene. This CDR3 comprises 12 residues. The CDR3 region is CSVGTSHTEALF. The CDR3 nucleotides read TGCAGCGTCGGAACCTCCCACACTGAAGCTCTCTTT.

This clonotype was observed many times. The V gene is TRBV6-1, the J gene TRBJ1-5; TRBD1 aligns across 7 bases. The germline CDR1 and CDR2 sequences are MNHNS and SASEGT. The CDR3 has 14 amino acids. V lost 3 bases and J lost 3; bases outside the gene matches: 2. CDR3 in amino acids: CASSEGQLNQPQHF. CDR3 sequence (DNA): TGTGCCAGCAGTGAGGGACAGCTCAATCAGCCCCAGCATTTT.

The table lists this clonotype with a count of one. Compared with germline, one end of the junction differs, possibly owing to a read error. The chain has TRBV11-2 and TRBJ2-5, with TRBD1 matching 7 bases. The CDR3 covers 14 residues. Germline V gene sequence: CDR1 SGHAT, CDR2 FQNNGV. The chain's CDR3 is CASSLQGDLETQYF. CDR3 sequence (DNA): TGTGCTAGCAGCCTCCAGGGGGACCTAGAGACCCAGTACTTC.

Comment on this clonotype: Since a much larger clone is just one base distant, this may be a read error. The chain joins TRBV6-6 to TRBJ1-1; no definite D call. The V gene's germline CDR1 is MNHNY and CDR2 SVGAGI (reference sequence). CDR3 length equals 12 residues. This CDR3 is CASSTRGTDAFF. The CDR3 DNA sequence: TGTGCCAGCTCTACAAGAGGAACTGACGCTTTCTTT.

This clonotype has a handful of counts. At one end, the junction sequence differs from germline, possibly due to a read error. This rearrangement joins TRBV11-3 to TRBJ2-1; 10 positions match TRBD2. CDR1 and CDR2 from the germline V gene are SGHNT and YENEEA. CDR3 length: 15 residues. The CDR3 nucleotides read TGTGCCAGCAGTCTTCTAGCGGGGGTTGACAATGAGCGGTTCTTC. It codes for CASSLLAGVDNERFF. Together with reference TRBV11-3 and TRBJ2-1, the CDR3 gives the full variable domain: EAGVVQSPRYKIIEKKQPVAFWCNPISGHNTLYWYLQNLGQGPELLIRYENEEAVDDSQLPKDRFSAERLKGVDSTLKIQPAELGDSAVYLCASSLLAGVDNERFFGPGTRLTVL.

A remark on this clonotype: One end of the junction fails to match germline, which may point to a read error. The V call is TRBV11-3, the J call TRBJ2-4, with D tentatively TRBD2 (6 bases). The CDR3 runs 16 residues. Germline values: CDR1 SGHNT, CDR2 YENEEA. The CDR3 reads CASNLNAGHAKNIQYF. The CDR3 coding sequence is TGTGCCAGCAACTTAAACGCGGGGCATGCCAAAAACATACAGTACTTC.

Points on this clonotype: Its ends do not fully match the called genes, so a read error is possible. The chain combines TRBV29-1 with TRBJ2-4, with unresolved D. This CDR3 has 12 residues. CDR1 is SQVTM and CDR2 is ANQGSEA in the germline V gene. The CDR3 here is CSVEFAKDIQYF. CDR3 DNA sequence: TGCAGCGTCGAGTTTGCCAAAGACATTCAGTACTTC.

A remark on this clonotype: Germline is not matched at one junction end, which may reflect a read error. The CDR3 reads CASSSPVAWPSRDLFF. The DNA for the CDR3 is TGTGCCAGCAGCTCCCCGGTCGCATGGCCAAGCAGGGATCTGTTTTTT. The rearrangement links TRBV7-9 to TRBJ2-2, with D tentatively TRBD1 (5 bases). Germline values: CDR1 SEHNR, CDR2 FQNEAQ (reference sequence). CDR3 length: 16 residues. Looking up the rest from reference TRBV7-9 and TRBJ2-2 gives the full variable domain: DTGVSQNPRHKITKRGQNVTFRCDPISEHNRLYWYRQTLGQGPEFLTYFQNEAQLEKSRLLSDRFSAERPKGSFSTLEIQRTEQGDSAMYLCASSSPVAWPSRDLFFGEGSRLTVL.

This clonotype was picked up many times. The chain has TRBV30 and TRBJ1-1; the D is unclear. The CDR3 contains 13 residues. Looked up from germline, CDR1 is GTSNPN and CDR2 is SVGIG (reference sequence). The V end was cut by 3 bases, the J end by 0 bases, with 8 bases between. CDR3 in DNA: TGTGCCTGGAGAGAGGGTTTGAACACTGAAGCTTTCTTT. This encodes CAWREGLNTEAFF.

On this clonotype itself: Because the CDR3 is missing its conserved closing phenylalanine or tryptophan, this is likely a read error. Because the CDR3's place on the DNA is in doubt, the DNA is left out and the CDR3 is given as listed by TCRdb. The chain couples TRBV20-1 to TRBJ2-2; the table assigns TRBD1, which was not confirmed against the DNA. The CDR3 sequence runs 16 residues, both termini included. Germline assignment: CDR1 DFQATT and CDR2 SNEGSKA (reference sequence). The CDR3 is CSARGTGGVRAREPFY.

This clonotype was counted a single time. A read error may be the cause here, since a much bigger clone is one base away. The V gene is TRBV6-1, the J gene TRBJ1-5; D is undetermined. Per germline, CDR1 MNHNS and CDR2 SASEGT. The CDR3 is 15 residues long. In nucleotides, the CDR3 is TGTGCCAGCAGCCAGGTTGGGCAGCGCAATCAGCCCAAGCATTTT. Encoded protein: CASSQVGQRNQPKHF.